Shown below are 2 T cell receptor beta chains from a single sample sequenced in a study of technical replicates of blood from four donors. The method was immunoSEQ multiplex PCR; TCRdb's version includes in-frame clones alone and lacks a portion of them. The data show about 86,000 clones, 96% seen once. The sequencing sample was made of T cells isolated from PBMCs. The receptors stem from a human donor in good health.

This chain connects TRBV19 to TRBJ1-5; no clear D. Germline assignment: CDR1 LNHDA and CDR2 SQIVND (reference sequence). The CDR3 is made up of 12 amino acids. Between the trimmed V and J ends, which lost 5 bases and 3 bases, there was a span of 5 bases. CDR3 amino acids: CASSALNQPQHF. The CDR3 DNA is TGTGCCAGTAGTGCGCTCAATCAGCCCCAGCATTTT.

This clone occurred once. The chain combines TRBV7-3 with TRBJ2-5; TRBD2 aligns across 13 bases. Trimming removed 3 bases from V and 4 bases from J; junction bases left unmatched: 2. The CDR3 contains 15 residues. Germline V gene sequence: CDR1 SGHTA, CDR2 FQGTGA. CDR3 in amino acids: CASSLTSGRRETQYF. The CDR3 DNA sequence: TGTGCCAGCAGCTTGACTAGCGGGAGGAGAGAGACCCAGTACTTC.